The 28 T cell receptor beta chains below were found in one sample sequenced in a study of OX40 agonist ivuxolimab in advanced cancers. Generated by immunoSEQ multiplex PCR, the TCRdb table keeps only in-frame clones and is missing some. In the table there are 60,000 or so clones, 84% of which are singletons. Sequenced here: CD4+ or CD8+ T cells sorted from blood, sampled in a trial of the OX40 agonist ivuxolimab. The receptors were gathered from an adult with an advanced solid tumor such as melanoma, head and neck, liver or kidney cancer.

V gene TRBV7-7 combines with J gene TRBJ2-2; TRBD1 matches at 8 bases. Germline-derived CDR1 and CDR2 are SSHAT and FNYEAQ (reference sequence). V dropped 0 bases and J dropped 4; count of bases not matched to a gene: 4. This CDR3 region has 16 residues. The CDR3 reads CASSLAQGASTGELFF. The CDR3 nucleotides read TGTGCCAGCAGCTTAGCGCAGGGGGCGAGCACCGGGGAGCTGTTTTTT. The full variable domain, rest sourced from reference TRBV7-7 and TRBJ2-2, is GAGVSQSPRYKVTKRGQDVTLRCDPISSHATLYWYQQALGQGPEFLTYFNYEAQPDKSGLPSDRFSAERPEGSISTLTIQRTEQRDSAMYRCASSLAQGASTGELFFGEGSRLTVL.

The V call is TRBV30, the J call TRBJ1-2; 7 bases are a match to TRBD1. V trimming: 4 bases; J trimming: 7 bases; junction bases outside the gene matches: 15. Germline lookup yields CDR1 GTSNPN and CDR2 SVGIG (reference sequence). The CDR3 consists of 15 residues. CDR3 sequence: CAWMLQTGSRVGYTF. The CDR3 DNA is TGTGCCTGGATGCTCCAGACAGGGTCACGTGTTGGCTACACCTTC. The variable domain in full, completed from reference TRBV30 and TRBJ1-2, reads SQTIHQWPATLVQPVGSPLSLECTVEGTSNPNLYWYRQAAGRGLQLLFYSVGIGQISSEVPQNLSASRPQDRQFILSSKKLLLSDSGFYLCAWMLQTGSRVGYTFGSGTRLTVV.

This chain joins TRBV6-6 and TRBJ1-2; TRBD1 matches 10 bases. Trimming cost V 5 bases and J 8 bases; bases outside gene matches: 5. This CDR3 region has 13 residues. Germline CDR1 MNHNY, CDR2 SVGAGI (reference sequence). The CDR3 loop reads CASSPGQGEGYTF. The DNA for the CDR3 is TGTGCCAGCAGTCCCGGACAGGGGGAAGGCTACACCTTC.

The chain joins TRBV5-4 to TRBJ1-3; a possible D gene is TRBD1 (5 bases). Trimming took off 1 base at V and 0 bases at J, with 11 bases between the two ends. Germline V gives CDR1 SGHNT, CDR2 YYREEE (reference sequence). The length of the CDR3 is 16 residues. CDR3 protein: CASSLFGQLSGNTIYF. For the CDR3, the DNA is TGTGCCAGCAGCTTGTTTGGACAACTCTCTGGAAACACCATATATTTT.

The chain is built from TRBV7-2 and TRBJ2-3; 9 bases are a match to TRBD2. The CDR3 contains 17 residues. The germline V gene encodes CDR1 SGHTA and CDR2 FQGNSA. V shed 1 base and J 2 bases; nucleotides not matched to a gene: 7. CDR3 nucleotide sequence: TGTGCCAGCAGCTTAGATGTCCTAGCGGGGTACACAGATACGCAGTATTTT. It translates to CASSLDVLAGYTDTQYF. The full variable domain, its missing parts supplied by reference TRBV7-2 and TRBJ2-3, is GAGVSQSPSNKVTEKGKDVELRCDPISGHTALYWYRQSLGQGLEFLIYFQGNSAPDKSGLPSDRFSAERTGGSVSTLTIQRTQQEDSAVYLCASSLDVLAGYTDTQYFGPGTRLTVL.

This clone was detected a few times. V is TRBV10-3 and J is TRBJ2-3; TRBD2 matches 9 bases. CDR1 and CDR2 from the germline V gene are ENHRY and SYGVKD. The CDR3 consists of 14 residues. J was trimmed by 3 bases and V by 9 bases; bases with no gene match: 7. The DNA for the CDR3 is TGTGCCATAAGATTAGCGGGGGAAACAGATACGCAGTATTTT. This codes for CAIRLAGETDTQYF.

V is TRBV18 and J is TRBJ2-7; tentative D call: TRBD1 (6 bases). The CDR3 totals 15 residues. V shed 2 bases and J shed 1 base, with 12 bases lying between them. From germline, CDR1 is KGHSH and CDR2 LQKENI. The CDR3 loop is CASSPRSGQSYEQYF. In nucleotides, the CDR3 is TGTGCCAGCTCACCAAGGTCCGGACAGTCCTACGAGCAGTACTTC.

The CDR3 DNA is TGCAGCGGACAGGACACCTACGAGCAGTACTTC. Protein product: CSGQDTYEQYF. The chain uses TRBV29-1 and TRBJ2-5, with a tentative D call TRBD1 (6 bases). The J call may be in error: the DNA end matches TRBJ2-7 better. The length of the CDR3 is 11 residues. Germline V CDR1 and CDR2: SQVTM, ANQGSEA.

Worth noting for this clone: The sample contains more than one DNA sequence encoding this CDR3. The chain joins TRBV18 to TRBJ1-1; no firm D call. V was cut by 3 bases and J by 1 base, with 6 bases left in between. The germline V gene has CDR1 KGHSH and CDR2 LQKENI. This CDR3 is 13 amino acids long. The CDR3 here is CASSPGGNTEAFF. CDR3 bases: TGTGCCAGCTCACCGGGCGGGAACACTGAAGCTTTCTTT.

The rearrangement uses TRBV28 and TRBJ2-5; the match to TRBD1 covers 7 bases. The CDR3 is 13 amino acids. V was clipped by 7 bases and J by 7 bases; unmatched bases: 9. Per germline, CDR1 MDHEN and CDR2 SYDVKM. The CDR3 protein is CASTLQGSGTQYF. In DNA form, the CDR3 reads TGTGCCAGCACCCTACAGGGGTCGGGGACCCAGTACTTC.

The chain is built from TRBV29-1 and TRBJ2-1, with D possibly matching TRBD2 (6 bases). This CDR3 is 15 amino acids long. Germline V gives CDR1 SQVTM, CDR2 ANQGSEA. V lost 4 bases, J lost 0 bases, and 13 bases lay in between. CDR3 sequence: CSVGGLPSSYNEQFF. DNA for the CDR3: TGCAGCGTTGGGGGACTGCCTAGCTCCTACAATGAGCAGTTCTTC.

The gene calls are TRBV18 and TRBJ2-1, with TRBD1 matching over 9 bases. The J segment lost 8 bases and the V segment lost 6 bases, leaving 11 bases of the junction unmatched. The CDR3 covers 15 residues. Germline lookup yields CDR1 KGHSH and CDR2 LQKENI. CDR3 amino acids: CASSRTGDRLDEQFF. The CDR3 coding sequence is TGTGCCAGCTCCCGGACAGGGGATCGGTTGGATGAGCAGTTCTTC. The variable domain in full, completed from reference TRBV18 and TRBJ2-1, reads NAGVMQNPRHLVRRRGQEARLRCSPMKGHSHVYWYRQLPEEGLKFMVYLQKENIIDESGMPKERFSAEFPKEGPSILRIQQVVRGDSAAYFCASSRTGDRLDEQFFGPGTRLTVL.

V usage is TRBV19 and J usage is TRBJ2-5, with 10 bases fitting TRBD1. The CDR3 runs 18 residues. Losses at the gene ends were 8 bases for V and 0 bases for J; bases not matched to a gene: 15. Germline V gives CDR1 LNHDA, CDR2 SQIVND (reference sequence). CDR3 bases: TGTGCCAGTTCCACCGGGACAGGGGTCCTAGGGTACCAAGAGACCCAGTACTTC. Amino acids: CASSTGTGVLGYQETQYF.

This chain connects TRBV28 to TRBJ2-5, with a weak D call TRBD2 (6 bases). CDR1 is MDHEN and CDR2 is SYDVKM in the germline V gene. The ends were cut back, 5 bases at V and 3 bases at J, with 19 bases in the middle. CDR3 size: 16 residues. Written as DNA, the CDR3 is TGTGCCAGCAGTCCCGATCGGACTATTAACGAAGAGACCCAGTACTTC. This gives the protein CASSPDRTINEETQYF.

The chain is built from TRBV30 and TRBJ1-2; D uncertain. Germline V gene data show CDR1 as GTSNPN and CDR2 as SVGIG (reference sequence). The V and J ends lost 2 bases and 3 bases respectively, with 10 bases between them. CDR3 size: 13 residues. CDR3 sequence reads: CAWSPDGYYGYTF. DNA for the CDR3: TGTGCCTGGAGTCCGGACGGCTACTATGGCTACACCTTC.

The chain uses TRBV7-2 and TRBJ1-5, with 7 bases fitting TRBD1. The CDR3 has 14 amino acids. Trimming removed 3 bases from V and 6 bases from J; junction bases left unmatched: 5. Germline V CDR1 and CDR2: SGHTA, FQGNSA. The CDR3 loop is CASSFTGAAQPQHF. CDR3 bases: TGTGCCAGCAGCTTTACAGGGGCTGCTCAGCCCCAGCATTTT.

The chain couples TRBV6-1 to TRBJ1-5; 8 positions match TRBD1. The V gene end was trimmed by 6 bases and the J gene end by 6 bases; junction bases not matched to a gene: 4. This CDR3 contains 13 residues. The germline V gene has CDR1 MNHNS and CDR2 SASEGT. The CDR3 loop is CASSSGQGQPQHF. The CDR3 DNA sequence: TGTGCCAGCAGCTCCGGACAGGGTCAGCCCCAGCATTTT.

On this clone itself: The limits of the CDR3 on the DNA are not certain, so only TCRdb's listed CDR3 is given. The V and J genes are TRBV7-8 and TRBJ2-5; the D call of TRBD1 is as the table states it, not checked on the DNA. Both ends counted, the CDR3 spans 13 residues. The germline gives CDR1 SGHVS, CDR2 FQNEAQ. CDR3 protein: CASSFGQGETQYF.

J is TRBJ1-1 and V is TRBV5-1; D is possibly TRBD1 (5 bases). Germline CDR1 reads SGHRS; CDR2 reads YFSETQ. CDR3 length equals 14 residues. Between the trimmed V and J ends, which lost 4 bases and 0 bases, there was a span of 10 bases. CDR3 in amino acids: CASSHGQVNTEAFF. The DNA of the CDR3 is TGCGCCAGCAGCCATGGACAAGTGAACACTGAAGCTTTCTTT.

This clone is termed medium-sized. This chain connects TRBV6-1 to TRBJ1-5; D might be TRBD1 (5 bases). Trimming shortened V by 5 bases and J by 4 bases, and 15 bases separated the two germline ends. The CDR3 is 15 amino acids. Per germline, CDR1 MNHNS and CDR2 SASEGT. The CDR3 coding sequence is TGTGCCAGCAGTTTTTCCCAGGGTATTAATCAGCCCCAGCATTTT. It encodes CASSFSQGINQPQHF.

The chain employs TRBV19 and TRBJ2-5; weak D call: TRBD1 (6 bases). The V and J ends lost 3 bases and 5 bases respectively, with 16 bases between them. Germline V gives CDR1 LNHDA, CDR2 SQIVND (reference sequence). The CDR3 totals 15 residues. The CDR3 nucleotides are TGTGCCAGTAGTATGTCCAGGGGCGCAGGGGAGACCCAGTACTTC. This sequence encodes CASSMSRGAGETQYF.

The CDR3 sequence: CASGLVGGPGELFF. As DNA, the CDR3 is TGTGCTAGTGGTTTGGTGGGCGGGCCCGGGGAGCTGTTTTTT. The rearrangement uses TRBV12-5 and TRBJ2-2, with D maybe TRBD2 (5 bases). Germline values: CDR1 LGHNT, CDR2 FRNRAP. Deletions cut 0 bases from V and 6 bases from J, with 8 bases between. This CDR3 has 14 residues.

The CDR3 nucleotides read TGTGCCAGCTCCGGTGGGGGAGATACGCAGTATTTT. Translated: CASSGGGDTQYF. This sequence joins TRBV6-5 and TRBJ2-3; possibly TRBD1 or TRBD2 for D (5 bases each). Germline V gene sequence: CDR1 MNHEY, CDR2 SVGAGI. Trimming removed 8 bases from V and 5 bases from J, with 11 bases in between. The CDR3 is 12 residues long.

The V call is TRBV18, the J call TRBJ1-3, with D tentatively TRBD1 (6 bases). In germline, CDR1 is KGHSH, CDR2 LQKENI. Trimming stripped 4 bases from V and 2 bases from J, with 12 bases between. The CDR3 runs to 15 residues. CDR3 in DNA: TGTGCCAGCTCACTTAACAGGGCTACTGGAAACACCATATATTTT. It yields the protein CASSLNRATGNTIYF.

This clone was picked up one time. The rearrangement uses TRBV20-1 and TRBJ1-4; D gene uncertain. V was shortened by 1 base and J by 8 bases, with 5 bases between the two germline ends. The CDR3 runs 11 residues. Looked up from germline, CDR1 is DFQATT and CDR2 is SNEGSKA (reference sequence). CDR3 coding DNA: TGCAGTGCTAGAGCTCTGGAAAAACTGTTTTTT. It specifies CSARALEKLFF.

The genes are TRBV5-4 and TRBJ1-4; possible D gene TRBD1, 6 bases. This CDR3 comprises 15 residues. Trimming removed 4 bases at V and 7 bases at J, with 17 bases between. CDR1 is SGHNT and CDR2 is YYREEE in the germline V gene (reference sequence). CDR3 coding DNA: TGTGCCAGCAGCGGAACAGGGAAGGGAAGTGAAAAACTGTTTTTT. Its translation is CASSGTGKGSEKLFF.

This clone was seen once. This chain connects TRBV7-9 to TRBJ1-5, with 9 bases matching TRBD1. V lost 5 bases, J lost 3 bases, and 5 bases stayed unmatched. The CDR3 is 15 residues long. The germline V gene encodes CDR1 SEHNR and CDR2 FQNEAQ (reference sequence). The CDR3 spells CASSRGQGHNQPQHF. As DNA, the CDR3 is TGTGCCAGCAGCCGGGGACAGGGCCACAATCAGCCCCAGCATTTT.

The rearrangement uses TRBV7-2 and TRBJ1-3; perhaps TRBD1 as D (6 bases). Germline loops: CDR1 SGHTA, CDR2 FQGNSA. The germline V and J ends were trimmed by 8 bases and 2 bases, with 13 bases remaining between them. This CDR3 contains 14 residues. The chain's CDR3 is CASGQGNTGNTIYF. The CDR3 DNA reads TGTGCCAGCGGGCAGGGGAATACTGGAAACACCATATATTTT.